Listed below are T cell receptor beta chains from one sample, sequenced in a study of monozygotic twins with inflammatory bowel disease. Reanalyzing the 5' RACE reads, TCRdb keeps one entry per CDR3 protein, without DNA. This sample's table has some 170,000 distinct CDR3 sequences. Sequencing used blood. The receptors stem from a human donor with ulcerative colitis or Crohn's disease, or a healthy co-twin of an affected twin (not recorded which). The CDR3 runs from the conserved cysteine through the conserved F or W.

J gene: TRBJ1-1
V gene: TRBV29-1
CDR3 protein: CSVISYANAEAFF

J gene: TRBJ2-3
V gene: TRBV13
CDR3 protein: CASSLRLSTDTQYF

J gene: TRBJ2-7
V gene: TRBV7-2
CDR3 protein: CASSLELSDAWYEQYF

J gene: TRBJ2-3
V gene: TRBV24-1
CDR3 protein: CATSGGSWSTDTQYF

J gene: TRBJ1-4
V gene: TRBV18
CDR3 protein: CASSPLPRDKNEKLFF

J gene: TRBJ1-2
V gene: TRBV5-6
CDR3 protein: CASRSDRDRPYGYTF

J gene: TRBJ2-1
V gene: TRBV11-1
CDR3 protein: CASSPRVGLADEQFF

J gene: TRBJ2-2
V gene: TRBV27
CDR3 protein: CASSSRQGVTTGELFF

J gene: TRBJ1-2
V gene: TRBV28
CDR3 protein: CASSPFTGYGYTF

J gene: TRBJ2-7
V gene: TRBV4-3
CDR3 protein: CASSQDTVTSALSYEQYF

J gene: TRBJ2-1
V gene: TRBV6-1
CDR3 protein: CASSPLAGASNEQFF

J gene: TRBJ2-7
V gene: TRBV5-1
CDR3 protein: CASSPIWTGKGAYEQYF

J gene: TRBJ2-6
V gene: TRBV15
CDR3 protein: CATSSGGQGFSGANVLTF

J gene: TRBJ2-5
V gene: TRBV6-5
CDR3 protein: CASSYSMEGEAGWETQYF

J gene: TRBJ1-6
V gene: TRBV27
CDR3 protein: CASRPDSSYNSPLHF

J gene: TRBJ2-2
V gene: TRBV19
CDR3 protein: CASSIAGTGELFF

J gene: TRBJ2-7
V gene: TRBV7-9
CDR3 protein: CASSLAVQGLDEQYF

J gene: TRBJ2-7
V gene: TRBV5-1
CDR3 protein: CASSRPRQGTYEQYF

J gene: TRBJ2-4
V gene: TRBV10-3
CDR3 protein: CAISESDRGNIQYF

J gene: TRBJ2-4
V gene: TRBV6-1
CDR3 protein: CAGTRDNEDIQYF

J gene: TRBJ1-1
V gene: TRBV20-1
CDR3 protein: CSAPRTGMNTEAFF

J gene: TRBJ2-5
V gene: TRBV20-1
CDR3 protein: CSARDGGDDEETQYF

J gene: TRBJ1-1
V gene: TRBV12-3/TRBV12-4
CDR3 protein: CASSPNRRNTEAFF

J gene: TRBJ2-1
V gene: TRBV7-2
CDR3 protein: CASSLVYGSYNEQFF

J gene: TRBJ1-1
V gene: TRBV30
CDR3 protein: CAWSQRVEAFF

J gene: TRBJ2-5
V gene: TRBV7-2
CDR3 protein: CASSTRAGGHQETQYF

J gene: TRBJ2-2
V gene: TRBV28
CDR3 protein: CASSLPDSNTGELFF

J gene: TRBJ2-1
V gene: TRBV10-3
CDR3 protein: CASGTSGTIDKQFF

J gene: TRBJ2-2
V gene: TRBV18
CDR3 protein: CASSPPGQRTGELFF

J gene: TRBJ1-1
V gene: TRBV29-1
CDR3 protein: CSGRTTRARWQSNTEAFF

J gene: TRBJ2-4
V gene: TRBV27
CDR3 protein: CSTGESKNIQYF

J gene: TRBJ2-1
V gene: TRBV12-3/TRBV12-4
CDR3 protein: CASSFQGAVNEQFF

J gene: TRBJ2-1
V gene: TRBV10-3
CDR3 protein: CAIKGEGAIVDEQFF

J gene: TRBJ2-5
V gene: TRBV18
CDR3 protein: CASSPPSRGIRPQYF

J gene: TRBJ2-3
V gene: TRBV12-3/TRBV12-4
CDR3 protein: CASSLASSTDTQYF

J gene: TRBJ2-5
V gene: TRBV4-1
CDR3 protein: CASSQDAASGEGETQYF

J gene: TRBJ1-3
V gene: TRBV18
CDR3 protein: CASSQQGPGNTIYF

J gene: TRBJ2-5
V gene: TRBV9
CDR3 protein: CASTGGGPQETQYF

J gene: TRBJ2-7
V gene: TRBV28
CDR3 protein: CASCRRSLSYEQYF

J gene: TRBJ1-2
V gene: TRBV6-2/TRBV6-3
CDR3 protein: CASSYRTVYGYTF

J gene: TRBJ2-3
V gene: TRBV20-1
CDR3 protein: CSASAAGDTDTQYF

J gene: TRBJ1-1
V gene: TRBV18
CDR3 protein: CASSPGTGNTEAFF

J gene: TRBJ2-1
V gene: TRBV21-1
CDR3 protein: CASSKVRGGGSYNEQFF

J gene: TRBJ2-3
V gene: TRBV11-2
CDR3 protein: CASSLVKGLAGVPRDTQYF

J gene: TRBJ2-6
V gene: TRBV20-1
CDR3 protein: CSARVGPRSGANVLTF